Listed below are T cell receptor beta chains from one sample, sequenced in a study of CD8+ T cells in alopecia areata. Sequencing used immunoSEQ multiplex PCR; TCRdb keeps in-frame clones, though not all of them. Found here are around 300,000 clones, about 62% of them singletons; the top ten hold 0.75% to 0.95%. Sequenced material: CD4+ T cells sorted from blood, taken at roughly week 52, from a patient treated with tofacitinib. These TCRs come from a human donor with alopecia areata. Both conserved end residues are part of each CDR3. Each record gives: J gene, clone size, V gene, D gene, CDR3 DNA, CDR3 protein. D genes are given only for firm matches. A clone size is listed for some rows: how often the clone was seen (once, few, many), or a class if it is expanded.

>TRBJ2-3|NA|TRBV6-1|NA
TGTGCCAGTATGGACCCAAGCACAGATACGCAGTATTTT
CASMDPSTDTQYF
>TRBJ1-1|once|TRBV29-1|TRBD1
TGCAGCTCCAGGGGGGACACTGAAGCTTTCTTT
CSSRGDTEAFF
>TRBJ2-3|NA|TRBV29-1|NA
TGCAGCGTTGGAGTTGGAATAAGCACAGATACGCAGTATTTT
CSVGVGISTDTQYF
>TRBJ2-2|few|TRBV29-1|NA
TGCAGCGCCCTAAGCCGGGGTGGTGGGGAGCTGTTTTTT
CSALSRGGGELFF
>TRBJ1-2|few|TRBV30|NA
TGTGCCTGGAGCCCCGGATCGCATGGCTACACCTTC
CAWSPGSHGYTF
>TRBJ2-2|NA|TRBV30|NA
TGTGCCTGGAGCGCTAGACTCACGTGGGAGCTGTTTTTT
CAWSARLTWELFF
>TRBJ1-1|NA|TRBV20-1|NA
TGCAGTGCCTTTATGACAGGAGAAGCTTTCTTT
CSAFMTGEAFF
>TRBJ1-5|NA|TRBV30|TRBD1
TGTGCCTGGAGTAAGACAGGGACCAATCAGCCCCAGCATTTT
CAWSKTGTNQPQHF
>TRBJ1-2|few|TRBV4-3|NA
TGCGCCAGCAGCCAAACTCCGGGACGGACGAACTATGGCTACACCTTC
CASSQTPGRTNYGYTF
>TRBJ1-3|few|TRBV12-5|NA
TGTGCTAGTGGTTTGACCGGAGGGGCTGGAAACACCATATATTTT
CASGLTGGAGNTIYF
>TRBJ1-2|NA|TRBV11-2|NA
TGTGCCAGCAGCTTAACCAGGACTGGCTACACCTTC
CASSLTRTGYTF
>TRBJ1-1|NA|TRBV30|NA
TGTGCCTGGAGTAGGCCCCCTTCACAAGCTTTCTTT
CAWSRPPSQAFF
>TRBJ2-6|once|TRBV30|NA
TGTGCCTGGGAAAAGCAGGGGACCCTCTCTGGGGCCAACGTCCTGACTTTC
CAWEKQGTLSGANVLTF
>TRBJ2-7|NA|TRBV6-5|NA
TGTGCCAGCAGTTTACAGGGAATTATCTACGAGCAGTACTTC
CASSLQGIIYEQYF
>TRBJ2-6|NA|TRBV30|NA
TGTGCCTGGAGTGTACGGCGGGTATTCCTTTCCTCTGGGGCCAACGTCCTGACTTTC
CAWSVRRVFLSSGANVLTF
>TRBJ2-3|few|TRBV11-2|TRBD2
TGTGCCAGCAGCCTTGGGACATCCGGGAGGGTCGATACGCAGTATTTT
CASSLGTSGRVDTQYF
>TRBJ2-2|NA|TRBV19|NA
TGTGCCAGCCACCCACGGAGCACCGGGGAGCTGTTTTTT
CASHPRSTGELFF
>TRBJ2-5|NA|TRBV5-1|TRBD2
TGCGCCAGCAGCTTAGCGGGGGTCCAAGAGACCCAGTACTTC
CASSLAGVQETQYF
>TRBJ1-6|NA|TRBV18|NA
TGTGCCAGCTCACCACCGTACTCACCCCTCCACTTT
CASSPPYSPLHF
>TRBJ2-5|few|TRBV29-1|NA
TGCAGCGCGGGTCGCGGGGAGACCCAGTACTTC
CSAGRGETQYF
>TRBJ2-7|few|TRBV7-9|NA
TGTGCCAGCAGCTTAGGTTCCGTATACTCCTACGAGCAGTACTTC
CASSLGSVYSYEQYF
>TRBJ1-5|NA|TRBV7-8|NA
TGTGCCAGCAGCTTAGCGGATAGCAATCAGCCCCAGCATTTT
CASSLADSNQPQHF
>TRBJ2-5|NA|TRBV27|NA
TGTGCCAGCAGTCCTCGGCGAGGGTTGAGGGAGACCCAGTACTTC
CASSPRRGLRETQYF